The next 15 T cell receptor beta chains were all read from a single sample in a study of T-cell reconstitution after alpha-beta-depleted transplantation in children. Researchers prepared the TCRbeta library using unique molecular identifiers, the study reports. In TCRdb, the PCR reads were re-called with MiXCR into one record per CDR3 protein. This table holds hundreds of thousands of distinct CDR3 sequences, about 15% found once. This specimen consisted of PBMCs, mostly from graft donor cells, obtained 360 days after TCRalphabeta/CD19-depleted stem cell transplant. These TCRs come from a male patient aged 10 to 17 who had a stem cell transplant for acute lymphoblastic leukemia, so the T cells may come from the graft donor.

The chain joins TRBV4-2 to TRBJ2-7, with 13 bases that match TRBD2. The germline V gene encodes CDR1 LGHNA and CDR2 YNFKEQ. This CDR3 is built from 16 residues. J was trimmed by 2 bases and V by 3 bases; bases with no gene match: 4. The CDR3 sequence: CASSQEGLAGTYEQYF. The DNA of the CDR3 is TGTGCCAGCAGCCAGGAGGGACTAGCGGGAACCTACGAGCAGTACTTC.

A few counts support this clonotype. This chain links TRBV7-2 with TRBJ2-5; D gene unclear. Germline assignment: CDR1 SGHTA and CDR2 FQGNSA. Trimming shortened V by 2 bases and J by 6 bases, and 13 bases separated the two germline ends. This CDR3 comprises 14 residues. CDR3 DNA sequence: TGTGCCAGCAGCTTATTTTCTACGATCCAGACCCAGTACTTC. This gives the protein CASSLFSTIQTQYF. The whole variable domain, filled in from reference TRBV7-2 and TRBJ2-5, reads GAGVSQSPSNKVTEKGKDVELRCDPISGHTALYWYRQSLGQGLEFLIYFQGNSAPDKSGLPSDRFSAERTGGSVSTLTIQRTQQEDSAVYLCASSLFSTIQTQYFGPGTRLLVL.

This clonotype was found a few times. The V gene is TRBV4-2, the J gene TRBJ2-1; 9 bases agree with TRBD2. CDR1 and CDR2 (germline): LGHNA, YNFKEQ. V dropped 0 bases and J dropped 6; count of bases not matched to a gene: 6. The CDR3 consists of 16 residues. The CDR3 bases are TGTGCCAGCAGCCAAGATCCGGCTAGCGGGACCAATGAGCAGTTCTTC. It encodes CASSQDPASGTNEQFF.

The table lists this clonotype with a few counts. This chain links TRBV20-1 with TRBJ2-7, with 7 bases matching TRBD2. The germline CDR1 and CDR2 sequences are DFQATT and SNEGSKA (reference sequence). The V gene end was trimmed by 1 base and the J gene end by 6 bases; junction bases not matched to a gene: 12. CDR3 length equals 15 residues. CDR3 sequence reads: CSARAGLGPLGEQYF. CDR3 DNA sequence: TGCAGTGCTAGAGCTGGACTAGGGCCGCTGGGCGAGCAGTACTTC.

This clonotype showed up just a few times. This chain connects TRBV29-1 to TRBJ2-2, with TRBD1 matching over 7 bases. Per germline, CDR1 SQVTM and CDR2 ANQGSEA. The ends lost 6 bases at V and 0 bases at J; junction bases unmatched: 13. This CDR3 contains 17 residues. CDR3 loop: CSVGGTATKTNTGELFF. The CDR3 bases are TGCAGCGTCGGTGGGACAGCGACCAAGACGAACACCGGGGAGCTGTTTTTT.

Only a few counts were recorded for this clonotype. CDR3 sequence reads: CAISDGTSGNSGSYNEQFF. In nucleotides, the CDR3 is TGTGCCATCAGTGACGGGACTAGCGGGAATTCTGGCTCCTACAATGAGCAGTTCTTC. V gene TRBV10-3 combines with J gene TRBJ2-1, with TRBD2 identical over 13 bases. The trim removed 3 bases at V and 0 bases at J, leaving 8 bases unmatched. This CDR3 has 19 amino acids. Germline V lookup: CDR1 ENHRY, CDR2 SYGVKD.

The V and J genes are TRBV18 and TRBJ2-4, with a tentative D call TRBD1 (5 bases). The CDR3 has 16 residues. The germline V gene encodes CDR1 KGHSH and CDR2 LQKENI. Between the trimmed V and J ends, which lost 6 bases and 3 bases, there was a span of 18 bases. The CDR3, as DNA: TGTGCCAGCTCTCTTAGGGGATTTGGTGGCAAAAACATTCAGTACTTC. Translated, it gives CASSLRGFGGKNIQYF.

There are a few counts of this clonotype. The rearrangement joins TRBV4-1 to TRBJ1-2; D is perhaps TRBD1 (5 bases). CDR3 length equals 15 residues. Germline loops: CDR1 MGHRA, CDR2 YSYEKL. The V gene lost 4 bases and the J gene lost 6 bases, with 18 bases spanning the gap. This CDR3 is CASSPMPGRRNGYTF. CDR3 in DNA: TGCGCCAGCAGCCCCATGCCGGGACGGCGAAATGGCTACACCTTC.

This clonotype showed up many times. V and J are TRBV7-2 and TRBJ2-3, with TRBD1 matching over 9 bases. Losses at the gene ends were 4 bases for V and 3 bases for J; bases not matched to a gene: 2. From germline, CDR1 is SGHTA and CDR2 FQGNSA. CDR3 length: 14 amino acids. CDR3 residues: CASSSDRGTDTQYF. DNA of the CDR3: TGTGCCAGCAGCTCGGACAGGGGTACAGATACGCAGTATTTT.

The CDR3 spells CASSLAVGISYEQYF. CDR3 sequence (DNA): TGTGCCAGCAGCTTAGCGGTCGGCATCTCCTACGAGCAGTACTTC. This chain links TRBV7-6 with TRBJ2-7; D is ambiguous. V was pared by 0 bases and J by 0 bases, with 9 bases between. Germline V lookup: CDR1 SGHVS, CDR2 FNYEAQ. The CDR3 has 15 residues.

The chain joins TRBV5-1 to TRBJ2-1; tentative D call: TRBD2 (5 bases). Per the germline V gene, CDR1 is SGHRS and CDR2 is YFSETQ. This CDR3 contains 16 residues. With 4 bases removed from V and 2 bases from J, the gap between germline ends came to 16 bases. This CDR3 reads CASSPQRSPTYNEQFF. In DNA, the CDR3 is TGCGCCAGCAGCCCGCAGCGGAGCCCGACCTACAATGAGCAGTTCTTC.

This sequence joins TRBV7-9 and TRBJ2-1; TRBD1 is a possible D gene (5 bases). The V end lost 6 bases, the J end lost 1 base, and 13 bases lay between the germline ends. Germline CDR1 reads SEHNR; CDR2 reads FQNEAQ (reference sequence). The CDR3 sequence is 15 residues long. The CDR3 sequence: CASRDAGRSYNEQFF. DNA of the CDR3: TGTGCCAGCAGAGACGCAGGGCGGTCCTACAATGAGCAGTTCTTC. The full variable domain, rest sourced from reference TRBV7-9 and TRBJ2-1, is DTGVSQNPRHKITKRGQNVTFRCDPISEHNRLYWYRQTLGQGPEFLTYFQNEAQLEKSRLLSDRFSAERPKGSFSTLEIQRTEQGDSAMYLCASRDAGRSYNEQFFGPGTRLTVL.

This clonotype was counted a few times. The gene calls are TRBV7-9 and TRBJ1-1; tentatively, D is TRBD1 (5 bases). The CDR3 covers 13 residues. The V end was cut by 4 bases, the J end by 7 bases, with 13 bases between. Looked up from germline, CDR1 is SEHNR and CDR2 is FQNEAQ (reference sequence). The CDR3 DNA reads as TGTGCCAGCAGCTCCCCGGGGAGGGGTGAAGCTTTCTTT. It codes for CASSSPGRGEAFF.

This clonotype was seen a handful of times. A read error may account for a junction end that differs from germline. CDR3 region: CASSLGGLVF. In DNA form, the CDR3 reads TGTGCCAGCAGTTTAGGGGGCCTCGTTTTC. The rearrangement joins TRBV12-3 or TRBV12-4 to TRBJ2-7; D is perhaps TRBD1 (5 bases). The CDR3 has 10 amino acids.

This clonotype was recorded a few times. CDR3 loop: CASSSFGLAGVRNTQYF. The DNA of the CDR3 is TGTGCCAGCAGTTCCTTCGGACTAGCGGGAGTTAGAAATACGCAGTATTTT. This chain connects TRBV6-5 to TRBJ2-3; 13 bases fit TRBD2. The CDR3 is made up of 17 amino acids. V was clipped by 4 bases and J by 7 bases; unmatched bases: 11. Germline V gene lookup returns CDR1 MNHEY and CDR2 SVGAGI.